This is a list of T cell receptor beta chains from one sample in a study of cytomegalovirus exposure and HLA in healthy donors. TCRdb keeps only in-frame clones here, not all; method: immunoSEQ multiplex PCR. The data show about 150,000 clones, 65% to 75% seen once. The sequenced material came from PBMCs. These receptors were collected from a man aged 18 to 30 in good health and CMV-seronegative. The CDR3 runs from the conserved cysteine through the conserved F or W.

v_gene	j_gene	CDR3aa
TRBV5-1	TRBJ2-3	CASSLQGTDTQYF
TRBV5-8	TRBJ1-2	CASRTQGAYGYTF
TRBV7-6	TRBJ2-1	CASRSDRYNEQFF
TRBV19	TRBJ1-2	CASSRRQGFNYGYTF
TRBV6-6	TRBJ2-2	CASRRGSGELFF
TRBV5-1	TRBJ2-1	CASSLPVYNEQFF
TRBV28	TRBJ2-2	CASSLPTGRLNTGELFF
TRBV27	TRBJ2-1	CASSSDLGAEQFF
TRBV5-4	TRBJ2-3	CASSLAPGTDTQYF
TRBV2	TRBJ2-5	CASSEAEDVPVQETQYF
TRBV11-1	TRBJ2-2	CASSRGGGGASTGELFF
TRBV19	TRBJ2-7	CASSMRDSFSYEQYF
TRBV7-2	TRBJ1-1	CASSFAGTGNTEAFF
TRBV30	TRBJ2-5	CAWSVQSSQETQYF
TRBV5-1	TRBJ1-6	CASSLEQGVNSPLHF
TRBV5-1	TRBJ2-3	CASSPRTSGATDTQYF
TRBV11-3	TRBJ1-1	CASSLLCTEPEAFF
TRBV25-1	TRBJ2-7	CASSGSIGGTEAYEQYF
TRBV28	TRBJ2-5	CASSDRGGTQYF
TRBV29-1	TRBJ2-7	CSVEGPDTSYEQYF
TRBV6-6	TRBJ2-2	CASTRDLTGELFF
TRBV18	TRBJ2-3	CASSPSLTDTQYF
TRBV2	TRBJ2-7	CASRWEPYEQYF
TRBV5-6	TRBJ1-2	CASSYRGGPSNYGYTF
TRBV4-1	-	CASSQDPGYYEQYF
TRBV4-3	TRBJ2-6	CASSQEGGLGSGANGLTF
TRBV7-9	TRBJ2-3	CSSSSSGRATSTDTQYF
TRBV4-3	TRBJ2-7	CASSQPRTANSYEQYF
TRBV7-9	TRBJ2-3	CASSLAQAYTDTQYF
TRBV4-1	TRBJ1-1	CASSQDQGAAEAFF
TRBV5-4	TRBJ1-1	CASSWTGGGTEAFF
TRBV10-2	TRBJ1-1	CATGKAEAFF
TRBV11-3	TRBJ1-4	CASTKRQGSLEKLFF
TRBV7-9	TRBJ1-1	CASSYDTGAEAFF
TRBV14	TRBJ2-1	CASSSRLTQFF
TRBV29-1	TRBJ2-3	CSVVGRVFADTQYF
TRBV27	TRBJ2-1	CASSRTGLRSYNEQFF